Described below is a single T cell receptor beta chain sequence and its context. The antigen is unknown. Profiling relied on immunoSEQ multiplex PCR, and the TCRdb table lists in-frame clones only, not all of them. The sample contains some 250,000 clones, roughly 90% of which appear only once. This sample is part of a study of cytomegalovirus exposure and HLA in healthy donors. Study details: Later, an analysis reported that the 130 or so validation repertoires had used the same platform as the roughly 680 first-cohort repertoires. Study results and caveats: A few of the chains that were CMV-associated were confirmed in vitro to be specific for CMV antigens.

Separate from the roughly 700-subject first cohort, the 120-subject validation cohort was the one that the donors belonged to. The J segment lost 7 bases and the V segment lost 5 bases, leaving 8 bases of the junction unmatched. The CDR3 is 16 amino acids. The germline V gene has CDR1 SGDLS and CDR2 YYNGEE. The genes are TRBV9 and TRBJ2-3; TRBD2 agrees at 15 bases. The origin of this receptor is a woman between 18 and 30 years old in good health and CMV-seronegative. Specimen: PBMCs. This CDR3 is CASRPGTSGGLNTQYF. In DNA, the CDR3 is TGTGCCAGCAGACCAGGGACTAGCGGGGGGCTCAATACGCAGTATTTT.